This paragraph reports one T cell receptor beta chain. Its antigen remains unidentified. Amplification used 60 Vbeta primers and 13 Jbeta primers. Generated by immunoSEQ multiplex PCR, the TCRdb table keeps only in-frame clones and is missing some. The repertoire has more than 250,000 clones, about 90% of them found once; the top ten carry roughly 2.3%. The data belong to a study of cytomegalovirus exposure and HLA in healthy donors. Study-wide results and limits: Some segments of the V type, notably TRBV6-2 and TRBV6-3, were excluded as indistinguishable. Accounts indicate the classifier identified cytomegalovirus status with strong specificity and sensitivity. What TCR beta sequences reportedly achieved was accurate prediction of HLA-A and HLA-B alleles in most subjects.

The CDR3 sequence is 17 residues long. From germline, CDR1 is SGDLS and CDR2 YYNGEE. V was clipped by 0 bases and J by 0 bases, with 14 bases between them. The sample consisted of PBMCs. The chain uses TRBV9 and TRBJ2-3; D gene unclear. The sequence came from a young woman in good health and CMV-seronegative. The CDR3 loop is CASSVERTSSSTDTQYF. Here the CDR3 DNA reads TGTGCCAGCAGCGTAGAACGCACTTCCTCTAGCACAGATACGCAGTATTTT. Combining the CDR3 with reference TRBV9 and TRBJ2-3 gives the whole variable domain DSGVTQTPKHLITATGQRVTLRCSPRSGDLSVYWYQQSLDQGLQFLIQYYNGEERAKGNILERFSAQQFPDLHSELNLSSLELGDSALYFCASSVERTSSSTDTQYFGPGTRLTVL.